This TCR beta chain was sequenced during a study of immune characterization of retroperitoneal liposarcoma. The CDR3 extends over 14 amino acids. Per the germline V gene, CDR1 is SSHAT and CDR2 is FNYEAQ (reference sequence). This clonotype is medium-sized by share. An end of the junction differs from the germline gene, which may be a read error. One entry per CDR3 protein results from TCRdb running MiXCR on the PCR reads. This sample has 9,500 to 14,000 distinct CDR3 sequences, with roughly 22% found just once. The sample taken for sequencing was blood. The receptor was derived from a female donor with retroperitoneal liposarcoma. This sequence joins TRBV7-7 and TRBJ2-5; weak D call: TRBD1 (6 bases). The CDR3 sequence is CASSLGTGLETQYF. CDR3 nucleotide sequence: TGTGCTAGCAGCTTAGGAACAGGGCTCGAGACCCAGTACTTC.